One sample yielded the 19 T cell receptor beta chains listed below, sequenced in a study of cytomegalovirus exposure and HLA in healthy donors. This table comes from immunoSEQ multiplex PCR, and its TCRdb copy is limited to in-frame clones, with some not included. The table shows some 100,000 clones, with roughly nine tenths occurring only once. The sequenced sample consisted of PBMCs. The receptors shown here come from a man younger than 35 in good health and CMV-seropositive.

The CDR3 DNA is TGTGCCAGCAGCGTCCGGACAGACCTAAATTCACCCCTCCACTTT. It translates to CASSVRTDLNSPLHF. The V gene is TRBV9, the J gene TRBJ1-6, with D possibly TRBD1 on 6 matching bases. Between the trimmed V and J ends, which lost 2 bases and 7 bases, there was a span of 13 bases. The CDR3 sequence is 15 residues long. The germline V gene has CDR1 SGDLS and CDR2 YYNGEE. Complete variable domain (other parts from reference TRBV9 and TRBJ1-6): DSGVTQTPKHLITATGQRVTLRCSPRSGDLSVYWYQQSLDQGLQFLIQYYNGEERAKGNILERFSAQQFPDLHSELNLSSLELGDSALYFCASSVRTDLNSPLHFGNGTRLTVT.

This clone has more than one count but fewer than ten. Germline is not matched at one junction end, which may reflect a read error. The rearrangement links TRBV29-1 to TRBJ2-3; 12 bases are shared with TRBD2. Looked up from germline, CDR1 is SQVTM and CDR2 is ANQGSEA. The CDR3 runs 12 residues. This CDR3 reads CSAKTSGGYSSF. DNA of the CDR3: TGCAGCGCCAAGACTAGCGGGGGCTATTCCTCCTTT.

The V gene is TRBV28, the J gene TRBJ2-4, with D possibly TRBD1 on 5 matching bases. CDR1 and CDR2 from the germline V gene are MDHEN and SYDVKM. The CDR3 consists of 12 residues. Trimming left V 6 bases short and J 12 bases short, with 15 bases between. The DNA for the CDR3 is TGTGCCAGCAGCTGGGCAGGGCTCACTCAGTACTTC. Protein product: CASSWAGLTQYF.

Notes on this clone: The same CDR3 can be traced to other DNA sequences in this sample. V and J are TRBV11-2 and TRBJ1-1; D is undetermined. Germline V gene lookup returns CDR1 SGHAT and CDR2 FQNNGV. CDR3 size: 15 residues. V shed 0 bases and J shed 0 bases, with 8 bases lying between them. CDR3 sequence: CASSLEGRLNTEAFF. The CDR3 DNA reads TGTGCCAGCAGCTTAGAGGGCAGATTGAACACTGAAGCTTTCTTT. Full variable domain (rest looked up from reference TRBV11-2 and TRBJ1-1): EAGVAQSPRYKIIEKRQSVAFWCNPISGHATLYWYQQILGQGPKLLIQFQNNGVVDDSQLPKDRFSAERLKGVDSTLKIQPAKLEDSAVYLCASSLEGRLNTEAFFGQGTRLTVV.

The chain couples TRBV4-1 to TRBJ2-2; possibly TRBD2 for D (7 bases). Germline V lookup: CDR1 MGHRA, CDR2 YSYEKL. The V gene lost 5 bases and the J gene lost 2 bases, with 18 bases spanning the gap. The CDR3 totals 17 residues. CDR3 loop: CASSWTPTGGNTGELFF. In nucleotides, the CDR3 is TGCGCCAGCAGCTGGACTCCTACGGGGGGCAACACCGGGGAGCTGTTTTTT.

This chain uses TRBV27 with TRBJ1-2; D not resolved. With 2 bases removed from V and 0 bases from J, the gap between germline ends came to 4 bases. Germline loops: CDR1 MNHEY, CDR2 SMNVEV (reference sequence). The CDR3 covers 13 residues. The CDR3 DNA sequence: TGTGCCAGCAGTTTAGCAGCTAACTATGGCTACACCTTC. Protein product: CASSLAANYGYTF.

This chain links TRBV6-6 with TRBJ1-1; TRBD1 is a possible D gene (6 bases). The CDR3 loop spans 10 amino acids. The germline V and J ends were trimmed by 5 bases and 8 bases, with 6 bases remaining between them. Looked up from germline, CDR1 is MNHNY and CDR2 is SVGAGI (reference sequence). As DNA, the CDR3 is TGTGCCAGCAGTGGGACAGAAGCTTTCTTT. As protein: CASSGTEAFF.

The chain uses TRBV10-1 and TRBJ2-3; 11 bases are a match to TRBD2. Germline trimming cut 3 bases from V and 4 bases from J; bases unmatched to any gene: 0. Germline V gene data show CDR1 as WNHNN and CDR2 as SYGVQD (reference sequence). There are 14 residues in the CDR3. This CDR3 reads CASSDSGGADTQYF. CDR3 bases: TGCGCCAGCAGTGATAGCGGGGGGGCAGATACGCAGTATTTT.

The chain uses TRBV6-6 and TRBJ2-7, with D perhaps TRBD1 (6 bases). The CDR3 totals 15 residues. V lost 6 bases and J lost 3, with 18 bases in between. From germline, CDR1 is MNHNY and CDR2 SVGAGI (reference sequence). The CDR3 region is CASRPEPGHLYEQYF. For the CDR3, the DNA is TGTGCCAGCAGACCGGAACCGGGACACCTCTACGAGCAGTACTTC.

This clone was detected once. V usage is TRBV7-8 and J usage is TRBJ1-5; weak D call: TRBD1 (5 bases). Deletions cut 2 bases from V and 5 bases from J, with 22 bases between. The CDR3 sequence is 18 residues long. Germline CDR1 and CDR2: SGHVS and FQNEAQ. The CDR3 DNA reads TGTGCCAGCAGCTTAAGTATTGGGGGGGTCACCCAATATCAGCCCCAGCATTTT. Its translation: CASSLSIGGVTQYQPQHF.

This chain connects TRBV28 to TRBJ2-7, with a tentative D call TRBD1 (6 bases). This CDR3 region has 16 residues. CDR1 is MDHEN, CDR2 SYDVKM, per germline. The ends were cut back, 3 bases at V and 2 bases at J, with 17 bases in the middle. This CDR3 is CASSLGASGATYEQYF. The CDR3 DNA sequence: TGTGCCAGCAGTTTGGGGGCTTCAGGGGCAACCTACGAGCAGTACTTC.

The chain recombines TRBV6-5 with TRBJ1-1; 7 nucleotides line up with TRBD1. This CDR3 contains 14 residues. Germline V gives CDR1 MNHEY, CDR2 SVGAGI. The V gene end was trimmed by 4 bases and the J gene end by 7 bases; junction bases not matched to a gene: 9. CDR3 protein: CASSSVQGTLEAFF. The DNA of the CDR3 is TGTGCCAGCAGTTCCGTACAGGGGACACTTGAAGCTTTCTTT.

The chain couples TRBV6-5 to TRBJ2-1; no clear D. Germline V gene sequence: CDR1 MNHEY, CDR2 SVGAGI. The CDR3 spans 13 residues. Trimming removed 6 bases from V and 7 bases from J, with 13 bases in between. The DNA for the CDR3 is TGTGCCAGCAGGGGTGACATAAGGAATGAGCAGTTCTTC. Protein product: CASRGDIRNEQFF.

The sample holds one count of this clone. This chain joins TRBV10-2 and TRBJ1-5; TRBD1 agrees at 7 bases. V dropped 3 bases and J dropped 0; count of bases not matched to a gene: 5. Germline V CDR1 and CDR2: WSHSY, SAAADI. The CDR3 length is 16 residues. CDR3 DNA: TGCGCCAGCAGTGACACAGGGGATCGTAGCAATCAGCCCCAGCATTTT. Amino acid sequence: CASSDTGDRSNQPQHF.

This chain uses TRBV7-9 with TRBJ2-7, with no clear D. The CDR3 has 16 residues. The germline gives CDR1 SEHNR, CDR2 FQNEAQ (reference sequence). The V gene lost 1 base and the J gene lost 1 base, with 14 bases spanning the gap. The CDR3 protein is CASSLVDSRDSYEQYF. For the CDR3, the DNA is TGTGCCAGCAGCTTAGTCGATAGTAGAGATTCCTACGAGCAGTACTTC. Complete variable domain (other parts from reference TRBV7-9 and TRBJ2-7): DTGVSQNPRHKITKRGQNVTFRCDPISEHNRLYWYRQTLGQGPEFLTYFQNEAQLEKSRLLSDRFSAERPKGSFSTLEIQRTEQGDSAMYLCASSLVDSRDSYEQYFGPGTRLTVT.

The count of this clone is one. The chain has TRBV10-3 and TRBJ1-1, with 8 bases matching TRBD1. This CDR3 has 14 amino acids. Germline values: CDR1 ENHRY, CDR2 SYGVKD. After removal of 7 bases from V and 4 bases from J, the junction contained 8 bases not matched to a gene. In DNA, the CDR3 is TGTGCCATCACGTCAGAACAGGGGGTCACTGAAGCTTTCTTT. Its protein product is CAITSEQGVTEAFF.

The CDR3 spells CASSLGGGTYGYTF. In nucleotides, the CDR3 is TGTGCCAGCAGTCTCGGGGGGGGTACCTATGGCTACACCTTC. V is TRBV28 and J is TRBJ1-2, with D maybe TRBD1 (5 bases). Trimming stripped 5 bases from V and 4 bases from J, with 14 bases between. From germline, CDR1 is MDHEN and CDR2 SYDVKM. This CDR3 has 14 residues.

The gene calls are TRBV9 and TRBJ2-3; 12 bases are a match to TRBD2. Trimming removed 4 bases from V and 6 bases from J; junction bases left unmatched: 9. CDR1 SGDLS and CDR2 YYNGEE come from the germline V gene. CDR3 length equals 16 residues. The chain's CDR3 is CASSTFLGTSGDTQYF. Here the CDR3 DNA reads TGTGCCAGCAGCACTTTCCTCGGGACTAGCGGGGATACGCAGTATTTT.

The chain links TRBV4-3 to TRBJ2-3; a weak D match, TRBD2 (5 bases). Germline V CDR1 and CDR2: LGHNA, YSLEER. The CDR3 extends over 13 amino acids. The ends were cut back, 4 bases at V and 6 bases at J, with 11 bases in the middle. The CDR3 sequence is CASSPILADTQYF. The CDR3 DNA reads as TGCGCCAGCAGCCCGATTTTAGCGGATACGCAGTATTTT.